The 31 T cell receptor beta chains below were found in one sample sequenced in a study of technical replicates of blood from a handful of donors. TCRdb keeps only in-frame clones here, not all; method: immunoSEQ multiplex PCR. The data show about 70,000 clones, almost 95% seen once. Sequenced: T cells isolated from PBMCs. All receptors derive from a human donor in good health.

J is TRBJ1-1 and V is TRBV30; TRBD1 matches at 11 bases. Germline V gene sequence: CDR1 GTSNPN, CDR2 SVGIG (reference sequence). CDR3 size: 15 residues. V lost 4 bases to trimming and J lost 7 bases; unmatched junction nucleotides: 11. The CDR3 loop is CAWTDRDRGSVEAFF. The CDR3 DNA follows: TGTGCCTGGACTGACCGGGACAGGGGGAGCGTTGAAGCTTTCTTT.

The genes are TRBV11-3 and TRBJ1-4; perhaps TRBD1 as D (5 bases). V lost 2 bases and J lost 7, with 11 bases in between. CDR3 length: 14 amino acids. The germline V gene encodes CDR1 SGHNT and CDR2 YENEEA. CDR3 protein: CASSLRSDSEKLFF. In DNA form, the CDR3 reads TGTGCCAGCAGCTTACGAAGCGACAGTGAAAAACTGTTTTTT.

The gene calls are TRBV6-6 and TRBJ1-5; 10 bases align to TRBD1. This CDR3 is built from 14 residues. Trimming took 6 bases from V and 3 from J; bases not matched to a gene: 2. The germline CDR1 and CDR2 sequences are MNHNY and SVGAGI (reference sequence). CDR3 in amino acids: CASRGTGDNQPQHF. The CDR3, as DNA: TGTGCCAGCAGGGGGACAGGGGACAATCAGCCCCAGCATTTT.

The genes are TRBV21-1 and TRBJ1-2; TRBD1 reflects the table's D call only, with no check against the DNA. TRBV21-1 is given as a pseudogene. This CDR3 is built from 13 residues. For the CDR3, the DNA is TGTGCCAGCAGCAACAGGCAGAACTATGGCTACACCTTC. Amino acid sequence: CASSNRQNYGYTF.

The rearrangement links TRBV30 to TRBJ1-1, with TRBD1 as a possible D gene (5 bases). CDR1 is GTSNPN and CDR2 is SVGIG in the germline V gene (reference sequence). The CDR3 runs 12 residues. V gave up 4 bases and J gave up 10 bases, with 16 bases separating them. CDR3 region: CAWNTFQGGAFF. CDR3 DNA: TGTGCCTGGAATACCTTCCAGGGTGGAGCTTTCTTT.

This chain joins TRBV28 and TRBJ2-3, with D possibly being TRBD2 (6 bases). Germline V CDR1 and CDR2: MDHEN, SYDVKM. The V and J ends lost 7 bases and 1 base respectively, with 24 bases between them. The CDR3 has 18 residues. The CDR3 spells CASNMLVARGGGTDTQYF. DNA for the CDR3: TGTGCCAGCAACATGTTGGTCGCGCGGGGTGGAGGCACAGATACGCAGTATTTT. Full variable domain (missing parts from reference TRBV28 and TRBJ2-3): DVKVTQSSRYLVKRTGEKVFLECVQDMDHENMFWYRQDPGLGLRLIYFSYDVKMKEKGDIPEGYSVSREKKERFSLILESASTNQTSMYLCASNMLVARGGGTDTQYFGPGTRLTVL.

The chain combines TRBV9 with TRBJ1-3, with 7 bases identical to TRBD1. The CDR3 contains 16 residues. Germline CDR1 SGDLS, CDR2 YYNGEE. V was clipped by 6 bases and J by 0 bases; unmatched bases: 9. CDR3 bases: TGTGCCAGCAAGAGGACAGGTCCTTCCTCTGGAAACACCATATATTTT. Translation: CASKRTGPSSGNTIYF.

The CDR3 DNA reads as TGTGCCAGCAGCCCCCGGGCCTACGAGCAGTACTTC. Protein: CASSPRAYEQYF. This rearrangement joins TRBV4-2 to TRBJ2-7; no clear D gene. The CDR3 totals 12 residues. CDR1 and CDR2 (germline): LGHNA, YNFKEQ. The V and J ends lost 4 bases and 2 bases respectively, with 6 bases between them.

The J gene is TRBJ2-1, the V gene TRBV5-5, with 7 positions matching TRBD1. CDR3 length equals 17 residues. V shed 1 base and J 3 bases; nucleotides not matched to a gene: 10. Germline CDR1 SGHKS, CDR2 YYEKEE (reference sequence). The CDR3 sequence: CASSLSWDRLYYNEQFF. The CDR3 DNA reads TGTGCCAGCAGCTTGTCTTGGGACAGACTCTACTACAATGAGCAGTTCTTC.

The chain is built from TRBV29-1 and TRBJ2-2; a possible D gene is TRBD2 (6 bases). The V gene lost 4 bases and the J gene lost 0 bases, with 9 bases spanning the gap. Germline V CDR1 and CDR2: SQVTM, ANQGSEA. CDR3 length equals 14 residues. CDR3 bases: TGCAGCGTTGCTCCTAGCGCGAACACCGGGGAGCTGTTTTTT. Its protein product is CSVAPSANTGELFF.

The gene calls are TRBV10-3 and TRBJ2-1; D gene uncertain. Germline V gene sequence: CDR1 ENHRY, CDR2 SYGVKD. The CDR3 runs 13 residues. The V end was cut by 3 bases, the J end by 6 bases, with 9 bases between. The CDR3 protein is CAISEEYFNEQFF. CDR3 coding DNA: TGTGCCATCAGTGAAGAGTATTTCAATGAGCAGTTCTTC.

This chain uses TRBV9 with TRBJ2-1, with D perhaps matching TRBD1 (6 bases). The CDR3 length is 16 residues. Germline-derived CDR1 and CDR2 are SGDLS and YYNGEE. Trimming took off 3 bases at V and 0 bases at J, with 13 bases between the two ends. The CDR3 here is CASSGTGSGSYNEQFF. CDR3 coding DNA: TGTGCCAGCAGCGGAACAGGGTCGGGCTCCTACAATGAGCAGTTCTTC.

This clone was counted once. In DNA, the CDR3 is TGTGCCAGCAGCTATGGGAGGAGGGCAGATACGCAGTATTTT. Its translation: CASSYGRRADTQYF. J is TRBJ2-3 and V is TRBV7-3, with D perhaps matching TRBD2 (6 bases). Per the germline V gene, CDR1 is SGHTA and CDR2 is FQGTGA. V shed 4 bases and J shed 4 bases, with 12 bases lying between them. The CDR3 length is 14 residues.

The gene calls are TRBV29-1 and TRBJ1-4; D perhaps matches TRBD1 (5 bases). Germline values: CDR1 SQVTM, CDR2 ANQGSEA. CDR3 length: 14 residues. Trimming took 0 bases from V and 10 from J, leaving 15 bases between them. CDR3 in DNA: TGCAGCGTTGAAGATCTGCAGGGTAGCGGAAAACTGTTTTTT. It yields the protein CSVEDLQGSGKLFF.

The chain joins TRBV11-3 to TRBJ1-1; 8 bases map to TRBD1. Germline V gene sequence: CDR1 SGHNT, CDR2 YENEEA. The CDR3 has 15 residues. Germline trimming cut 4 bases from V and 0 bases from J; bases unmatched to any gene: 4. The CDR3 DNA sequence: TGTGCCAGCAGCTCACAGGGGGAACTGAACACTGAAGCTTTCTTT. Translating it yields CASSSQGELNTEAFF.

The chain recombines TRBV19 with TRBJ1-2, with D uncertain. This CDR3 contains 17 residues. The germline V and J ends were trimmed by 5 bases and 3 bases, with 22 bases remaining between them. CDR1 and CDR2 from the germline V gene are LNHDA and SQIVND (reference sequence). CDR3: CASSPQRRATGDYGYTF. The CDR3 DNA follows: TGTGCCAGTAGTCCCCAGAGGAGGGCCACCGGAGACTATGGCTACACCTTC. The full variable domain, completed using reference TRBV19 and TRBJ1-2, is DGGITQSPKYLFRKEGQNVTLSCEQNLNHDAMYWYRQDPGQGLRLIYYSQIVNDFQKGDIAEGYSVSREKKESFPLTVTSAQKNPTAFYLCASSPQRRATGDYGYTFGSGTRLTVV.

Concerning this clone: Relative to the germline gene, one junction end is altered; a read error may explain this. The V and J genes are TRBV7-7 and TRBJ2-2; TRBD2 is a possible D gene (6 bases). The CDR3 totals 16 residues. CDR1 and CDR2 from the germline V gene are SSHAT and FNYEAQ (reference sequence). The CDR3 sequence is CASSLAARGRPGELFF. CDR3 DNA sequence: TGTGCTAGCAGCTTAGCGGCAAGGGGAAGGCCCGGGGAGCTGTTTTTT.

In DNA form, the CDR3 reads TGTGCCAGCAGCTCCAGCGGCCACAATGAGCAGTTCTTC. Residues: CASSSSGHNEQFF. The V and J genes are TRBV7-6 and TRBJ2-1; D is possibly TRBD2 (5 bases). The germline gives CDR1 SGHVS, CDR2 FNYEAQ. Between the trimmed V and J ends, which lost 4 bases and 5 bases, there was a span of 9 bases. The CDR3 runs to 13 residues.

This rearrangement joins TRBV6-4 to TRBJ1-1, with a weak D call TRBD1 (5 bases). The CDR3 has 15 residues. Germline V CDR1 and CDR2: MRHNA, SNTAGT. V was shortened by 6 bases and J by 4 bases, with 18 bases between the two germline ends. This chain's CDR3 is CASSEMSRVRTEAFF. CDR3 bases: TGTGCCAGCAGCGAAATGAGCAGGGTGCGCACTGAAGCTTTCTTT.

V is TRBV5-5 and J is TRBJ2-5; TRBD2 agrees at 7 bases. After removal of 2 bases from V and 1 base from J, the junction contained 5 bases not matched to a gene. The CDR3 is 15 amino acids. Germline V lookup: CDR1 SGHKS, CDR2 YYEKEE (reference sequence). DNA of the CDR3: TGTGCCAGCAGCTTTTGGCGGGGGATCCAAGAGACCCAGTACTTC. It specifies CASSFWRGIQETQYF.

This rearrangement joins TRBV7-9 to TRBJ1-1; no firm D call. V shed 3 bases and J shed 1 base, with 9 bases lying between them. The germline CDR1 and CDR2 sequences are SEHNR and FQNEAQ (reference sequence). The length of the CDR3 is 14 residues. The CDR3 DNA reads TGTGCCAGCAGCTTGTCGGGAGGGAACACTGAAGCTTTCTTT. Encoded protein: CASSLSGGNTEAFF. Variable domain in full (rest from reference TRBV7-9 and TRBJ1-1): DTGVSQNPRHKITKRGQNVTFRCDPISEHNRLYWYRQTLGQGPEFLTYFQNEAQLEKSRLLSDRFSAERPKGSFSTLEIQRTEQGDSAMYLCASSLSGGNTEAFFGQGTRLTVV.

This chain joins TRBV6-6 and TRBJ1-1; TRBD1 agrees at 8 bases. The CDR3 length is 15 residues. The junction had 9 bases not matched to a gene; V was cut back by 4 bases and J by 5 bases. CDR1 is MNHNY and CDR2 is SVGAGI in the germline V gene (reference sequence). The CDR3 nucleotides read TGTGCCAGCAGTTCCCCGGACAGGGAAGGGACTGAAGCTTTCTTT. It is translated as CASSSPDREGTEAFF.

CDR3 bases: TGCGCCAGCAGCCAAGTTAGGGGCAGGGGTTGGGAGCAGTACTTC. Translating it yields CASSQVRGRGWEQYF. The chain has TRBV4-3 and TRBJ2-7; possibly TRBD1 for D (6 bases). Germline values: CDR1 LGHNA, CDR2 YSLEER. The CDR3 spans 15 residues. Trimming shortened V by 1 base and J by 7 bases, and 17 bases separated the two germline ends.

This chain uses TRBV28 with TRBJ2-5; 10 nucleotides align to TRBD2. This CDR3 has 15 amino acids. Germline CDR1 reads MDHEN; CDR2 reads SYDVKM. V shed 11 bases, J shed 4 bases, and the junction held 13 bases outside the gene matches. Here the CDR3 reads CASGPAGGFGETQYF. For the CDR3, the DNA is TGTGCCTCAGGGCCAGCGGGAGGGTTCGGAGAGACCCAGTACTTC. Full variable domain (remainder filled in from reference TRBV28 and TRBJ2-5): DVKVTQSSRYLVKRTGEKVFLECVQDMDHENMFWYRQDPGLGLRLIYFSYDVKMKEKGDIPEGYSVSREKKERFSLILESASTNQTSMYLCASGPAGGFGETQYFGPGTRLLVL.

The rearrangement links TRBV11-2 to TRBJ2-7, with TRBD1 identical over 8 bases. Trimming took 5 bases from V and 3 from J; bases not matched to a gene: 6. Germline V gene data show CDR1 as SGHAT and CDR2 as FQNNGV. This CDR3 region has 14 residues. CDR3 sequence reads: CASSPQGAYYEQYF. The CDR3 region has the DNA TGTGCCAGCAGCCCTCAGGGGGCCTACTACGAGCAGTACTTC.

The chain uses TRBV10-2 and TRBJ2-3, with 8 bases aligning to TRBD1. The length of the CDR3 is 17 residues. The V gene's germline CDR1 is WSHSY and CDR2 SAAADI. The J segment lost 0 bases and the V segment lost 2 bases, leaving 7 bases of the junction unmatched. The CDR3 is CASSEPFRDRSTDTQYF. The CDR3 DNA sequence: TGCGCCAGCAGTGAGCCGTTCCGGGACAGGAGCACAGATACGCAGTATTTT.

V gene TRBV10-3 combines with J gene TRBJ1-1; D uncertain. Germline values: CDR1 ENHRY, CDR2 SYGVKD. The CDR3 consists of 15 residues. Trimming left V 1 base short and J 9 bases short, with 18 bases between. This CDR3 is CAISEFPESRLQAFF. In DNA form, the CDR3 reads TGTGCCATCAGTGAGTTCCCCGAATCGCGCCTTCAAGCTTTCTTT.

As for this clone: One end of the junction fails to match germline, which may point to a read error. The chain carries TRBV30 and TRBJ1-2; tentatively, D is TRBD1 (6 bases). The CDR3 has 13 amino acids. CDR1 is GTSNPN, CDR2 SVGIG, per germline (reference sequence). CDR3 protein: CAWSEGYKGESHF. In DNA form, the CDR3 reads TGTGCCTGGAGTGAGGGCTATAAGGGGGAATCTCACTTC.

Regarding this clone: The junction does not match germline at one end; this may be a read error. CDR3 region: CASSSGLAGVSEQYF. The CDR3 region has the DNA TGTGCTAGCAGCTCAGGACTAGCGGGAGTTAGCGAGCAGTACTTC. The chain recombines TRBV7-7 with TRBJ2-7; 13 bases are shared with TRBD2. Germline V CDR1 and CDR2: SSHAT, FNYEAQ (reference sequence). The CDR3 extends over 15 amino acids.

The chain employs TRBV11-3 and TRBJ2-5; D remains unclear. Trimming took 8 bases from V and 1 from J, leaving 8 bases between them. CDR3 length: 12 amino acids. Germline CDR1 and CDR2: SGHNT and YENEEA. CDR3 protein: CASCKPQETQYF. In DNA form, the CDR3 reads TGTGCCAGCTGTAAGCCCCAAGAGACCCAGTACTTC.

V gene TRBV7-3 combines with J gene TRBJ2-2; 8 bases agree with TRBD2. J was trimmed by 1 base and V by 3 bases; bases with no gene match: 7. Germline V CDR1 and CDR2: SGHTA, FQGTGA. The CDR3 contains 17 residues. The CDR3 loop is CASSLLAGGGNTGELFF. The CDR3 nucleotides read TGTGCCAGCAGCTTGCTAGCGGGTGGCGGGAACACCGGGGAGCTGTTTTTT.